The TCR beta chain described here comes from a study of blood T cell repertoires in COVID-19. Study information: Acute-phase and convalescent COVID-19 samples originated in the United States, Italy and Spain. Sample material is recorded as cDNA or gDNA derived from T cells, B-cell-depleted T cells, or PBMCs.

Sequenced by immunoSEQ multiplex PCR; TCRdb stores in-frame clones only, minus some. There are about 200,000 clones in the sample; roughly 90% occur only once, and around 2.4% lies in the top ten. Trimming left V 6 bases short and J 8 bases short, with 17 bases between. From germline, CDR1 is MNHEY and CDR2 SMNVEV (reference sequence). CDR3 length: 14 amino acids. The study drew participants aged roughly 18 to 89 years from some 23 US areas. Each recovered donor of Cohort 3 presented with two negative PCRs, clearance, or symptom resolution. The TCR was taken from a woman under 40 who had recovered from COVID-19. Input material: PBMCs or T cells enriched from blood (not recorded which). This rearrangement joins TRBV27 to TRBJ2-1, with D perhaps matching TRBD2 (5 bases). The CDR3 DNA follows: TGTGCCAGCAGCATTCGGGGAGTGGTACATGAGCAGTTCTTC. Amino acids: CASSIRGVVHEQFF.